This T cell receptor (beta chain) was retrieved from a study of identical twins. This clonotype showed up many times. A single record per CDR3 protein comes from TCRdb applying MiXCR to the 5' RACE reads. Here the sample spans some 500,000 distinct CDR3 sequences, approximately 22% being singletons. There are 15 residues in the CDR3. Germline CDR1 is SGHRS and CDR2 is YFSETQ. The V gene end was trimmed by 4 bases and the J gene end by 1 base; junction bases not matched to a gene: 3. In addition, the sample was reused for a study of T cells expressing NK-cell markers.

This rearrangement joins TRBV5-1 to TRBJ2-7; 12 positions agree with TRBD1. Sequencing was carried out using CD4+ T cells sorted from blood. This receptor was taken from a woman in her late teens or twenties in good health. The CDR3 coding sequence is TGCGCCAGCAGCGGGACAGGGGGCCGATCCTACGAGCAGTACTTC. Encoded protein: CASSGTGGRSYEQYF. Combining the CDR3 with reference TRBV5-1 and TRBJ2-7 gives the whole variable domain KAGVTQTPRYLIKTRGQQVTLSCSPISGHRSVSWYQQTPGQGLQFLFEYFSETQRNKGNFPGRFSGRQFSNSRSEMNVSTLELGDSALYLCASSGTGGRSYEQYFGPGTRLTVT.